The 6 T cell receptor beta chains given below trace back to one sample, sequenced in a study of blood T cell repertoires in COVID-19. The protocol was immunoSEQ multiplex PCR, while the TCRdb copy is restricted to in-frame clones and leaves out a portion. The repertoire holds approximately 200,000 clones, with more than 75% as singletons. The source material was peripheral blood. These receptors originate from a man aged 35 to 55 with acute or convalescent COVID-19.

The rearrangement uses TRBV6-6 and TRBJ2-6, with 7 bases matching TRBD1. Germline values: CDR1 MNHNY, CDR2 SVGAGI (reference sequence). Unmatched junction bases numbered 4, after V lost 3 bases and J lost 8 bases. The CDR3 is made up of 14 amino acids. The CDR3 nucleotides are TGTGCCAGCAGTTATGGACAGGAGACCAACGTCCTGACTTTC. Its translation: CASSYGQETNVLTF.

The rearrangement links TRBV2 to TRBJ1-3, with D perhaps matching TRBD1 (5 bases). CDR3 length equals 13 residues. The germline gives CDR1 SNHLY, CDR2 FYNNEI. Trimming shortened V by 6 bases and J by 2 bases, and 8 bases separated the two germline ends. The CDR3, as DNA: TGTGCCAGCAGGGCGGACACTGGAAACACCATATATTTT. As protein: CASRADTGNTIYF.

The gene calls are TRBV5-4 and TRBJ1-6; 10 bases match TRBD1. The CDR3 length is 15 residues. The J segment lost 9 bases and the V segment lost 4 bases, leaving 7 bases of the junction unmatched. CDR1 is SGHNT, CDR2 YYREEE, per germline (reference sequence). CDR3 sequence (DNA): TGTGCCAGCAGCACGACAGGGGGCTACGGTTCACCCCTCCACTTT. This encodes CASSTTGGYGSPLHF.

This clone was found once. The chain couples TRBV6-4 to TRBJ2-1; TRBD2 matches 11 bases. The CDR3 has 15 amino acids. V was clipped by 6 bases and J by 6 bases; unmatched bases: 7. Germline V lookup: CDR1 MRHNA, CDR2 SNTAGT. This CDR3 reads CASRVAGGPGNEQFF. CDR3 coding DNA: TGTGCCAGCAGGGTAGCGGGGGGGCCTGGCAATGAGCAGTTCTTC.

The genes are TRBV4-3 and TRBJ2-7; D is uncertain. CDR1 and CDR2 (germline): LGHNA, YSLEER. Between the trimmed V and J ends, which lost 3 bases and 3 bases, there was a span of 9 bases. The CDR3 spans 13 residues. The CDR3 reads CASSQAQRYEQYF. Here the CDR3 DNA reads TGCGCCAGCAGCCAGGCGCAGCGCTACGAGCAGTACTTC.

The rearrangement links TRBV27 to TRBJ1-5; 9 nucleotides match TRBD1. Germline CDR1 MNHEY, CDR2 SMNVEV (reference sequence). CDR3 length equals 16 residues. J gave up 5 bases and V 2 bases, and 7 bases lay outside the gene matches. The CDR3, as DNA: TGTGCCAGCAGTTTAGACGGACAGGGGCCCCATCAGCCCCAGCATTTT. Translated, it gives CASSLDGQGPHQPQHF.